This record concerns one T cell receptor (beta chain) sequence. Its antigen target is currently unknown. Base qualities are not provided; no much larger clone lies one nucleotide away. Read against the paper, the sample's time point label means: peripheral blood 6 weeks after treatment start. The cohort included 29 patients with locally advanced or metastatic urothelial carcinoma who were treated at Memorial Sloan Kettering on a trial protocol. Peripheral blood mononuclear cells were collected pretreatment and during treatment, at between 1 and 8 total time points per patient. The Qiagen DNeasy Blood extraction kit was used to purify genomic DNA from total PBMCs and tumor samples. PBMCs were collected pretreatment and during treatment, and were isolated and stored as previously described. The germline V gene encodes CDR1 SGHNT and CDR2 YENEEA. From V the trimming removes 0 bases and from J it removes 2 bases, while the gene matches leave 3 bases of the junction unaccounted for. The CDR3, from cysteine to phenylalanine, totals 15 residues. CDR3 DNA is the only sequence kept; it has 45 bases, read in frame from the first base.

This record comes from a study of PD-L1 blockade in urothelial cancer (dated by TCRdb to the late 2010s). At the level of the whole study: All patients started therapy in the mid-2010s and received atezolizumab 1,200 mg intravenously every 3 weeks. About nine tenths of the roughly 29 patients were males with bladder-origin urothelial cancer, and about 65% of the roughly 30 reported a prior smoking history. Patients had an ECOG performance status of 0 or 1 and had received between 0 and 3 prior chemotherapy regimens. Blood samples were analyzed at two time points: 3 weeks after treatment start (second dose) and 6 weeks after treatment start. A median of roughly 140,000 T cells and 80,000 or so unique TCRs was obtained from blood samples, and a median clonality of roughly 0.082 was observed. The study was an exploratory multi-omic analysis of somatic, immune and clinical correlates of response to PD-L1 blockade with atezolizumab in urothelial cancer. Pretreatment tumor samples and matched peripheral blood, collected serially before and after atezolizumab treatment, underwent TCR sequencing. Progression-free survival longer than 6 months counted as durable clinical benefit, and TCR features were additionally tested against both progression-free and overall survival. Whole exome sequencing and RNA sequencing of pretreatment tumors were performed alongside TCR sequencing in the same patients. Durable clinical benefit was achieved by nine patients and was not achieved by 20 patients. Approximately 30 patients had pretreatment blood TCR-seq, about 25 had at least one posttreatment blood collection, and about 25 had tumor TCR-seq. General conclusions and limits of the study: Because of the small sample size (n of about 30) and the many exploratory analyses performed, the results are intended to be regarded as hypothesis-generating. At 3 weeks after the start of treatment, tumor-associated TCR clones in peripheral blood had expanded more in patients with durable benefit (n ≈ 20, p = 0.022). A pretreatment peripheral blood TCR clonality below the median was linked to improved progression-free and overall survival.

Synthetic TCR analog templates were spiked into each PCR to estimate absolute template abundance from read counts. TCRbeta CDR3 regions were amplified from genomic DNA with bias-controlled V and J gene primers using the immunoSEQ assay. Sequencing of rearranged TCRbeta segments was done at approximately 20X coverage. Per the authors' processing: Sequencing errors were corrected by clustering and CDR3s were annotated against IMGT to assign V, D and J genes. Out-of-frame and stop-codon sequences were excluded, and only productive TCRbeta rearrangements were used in downstream analyses. Clonality was computed as one minus Shannon entropy normalized by the log of the number of unique productive sequences. Fisher's exact test with Benjamini-Hochberg correction, at a threshold of adjusted p below 0.01, was used to find clones that differed between time points or between blood and tumor. Not all clones reach the TCRdb copy of this immuneACCESS table, which keeps in-frame sequences only. Checked studies attribute under half of the gap to unresolved V genes and leave the rest unexplained. V, J and clone size are taken as reported in that table, and D and trimming were inferred from the DNA itself. The sample data list some 120,000 clones, and around 89% of these were observed just once. The leading ten clones occupy 1.5% to 2% of the sample.

The sample consisted of PBMCs, taken around atezolizumab (anti-PD-L1) treatment. This receptor was identified in a man in his sixties with urothelial cancer. The sequence is built from TRBV11-3 and TRBJ2-7, with TRBD2 matching 8 junction bases. This receptor carries the CDR3 CASSLEAGAPYEQYF. In nucleotide form, the sequence is TGTGCCAGCAGCTTAGAAGCGGGGGCCCCCTACGAGCAGTACTTC.